This TCR beta chain is drawn from a study of cytomegalovirus exposure and HLA in healthy donors. Study outcomes and limitations: According to an earlier analysis, most TCR beta V segments yielded productive rearrangements about 87% or about 30% of the time. Excluded were some V segments that proved indistinguishable, including TRBV6-2 and TRBV6-3. In a later analysis, a missense DCLRE1C variant was linked to TCR beta V- and J-gene trimming.

Germline loops: CDR1 SGHNT, CDR2 YYREEE (reference sequence). The V end lost 3 bases, the J end lost 0 bases, and 13 bases lay between the germline ends. The CDR3 is 17 amino acids. PCR employed 60 Vbeta and 13 Jbeta primers. Sequencing was performed with immunoSEQ multiplex PCR; in TCRdb, only in-frame clones are kept and a portion is missing. The sample includes around 50,000 clones, approximately 80% of them seen just once. Concerning this clone: Its cognate antigen is unknown.

This TCR derives from a man aged 30 to 45 in good health and CMV-seronegative. The chain recombines TRBV5-4 with TRBJ1-6; D is unresolved. The sequenced sample was PBMCs. CDR3 sequence (DNA): TGTGCCAGCAGCTCTTCAAGACAAAGCTCCTATAATTCACCCCTCCACTTT. Encoded protein: CASSSSRQSSYNSPLHF. The full variable domain, with the rest looked up from reference TRBV5-4 and TRBJ1-6, is ETGVTQSPTHLIKTRGQQVTLRCSSQSGHNTVSWYQQALGQGPQFIFQYYREEENGRGNFPPRFSGLQFPNYSSELNVNALELDDSALYLCASSSSRQSSYNSPLHFGNGTRLTVT.